A selection of T cell receptor beta chains follows, all from one sample in a study of T cell responses to AZD1222 COVID-19 vaccine. Here immunoSEQ multiplex PCR was the method, and the copy in TCRdb shows in-frame clones only, minus some. The sample includes some 150,000 clones, around nine tenths of them seen just once. This specimen was peripheral blood, taken on day 0 of MenACWY control vaccination. Receptors were obtained from an adult in good health. The CDR3 runs from the conserved cysteine through the conserved F or W. The order of the fields is clone size, V gene, J gene, D gene, CDR3 protein, CDR3 DNA. A D gene is named only where the DNA matches it firmly. The size of a clone is reported for some rows only, either as once, few or many, or as a class for expanded clones.

>-|TRBV12-5|TRBJ1-5|-
CASGLGSGDIQPQHF
TGTGCTAGTGGTTTGGGGTCAGGTGATATTCAGCCCCAGCATTTT
>-|TRBV3-1/TRBV3-2|TRBJ2-1|-
CASSQDRHNEQFF
TGTGCCAGCAGCCAAGACAGGCATAATGAGCAGTTCTTC
>-|TRBV5-1|TRBJ2-7|TRBD1
CASSRGTGESEQYF
TGCGCCAGCAGCCGCGGGACAGGGGAGAGCGAGCAGTACTTC
>-|TRBV5-4|TRBJ2-7|-
CASSLAGSSKEFGDYEQYF
TGTGCCAGCAGCTTGGCGGGGAGTAGTAAAGAGTTTGGGGACTACGAGCAGTACTTC
>few|TRBV19|TRBJ1-1|-
CASKWGTTEAFF
TGTGCCAGTAAGTGGGGGACCACTGAAGCTTTCTTT
>-|TRBV28|TRBJ1-1|TRBD1
CASSSTGAGVTEAFF
TGTGCCAGCAGTTCTACAGGGGCAGGGGTCACTGAAGCTTTCTTT
>-|TRBV3-1/TRBV3-2|TRBJ1-3|-
CASSQAMHSGNTIYF
TGTGCCAGCAGCCAAGCGATGCACTCTGGAAACACCATATATTTT
>-|TRBV7-9|TRBJ1-2|TRBD1
CASSPDRGSGGYTF
TGTGCCAGCAGCCCGGACAGGGGGAGCGGTGGCTACACCTTC
>-|TRBV9|TRBJ2-5|-
CASSIFLGEEETQYF
TGTGCCAGCAGCATATTCCTAGGGGAGGAGGAGACCCAGTACTTC
>-|TRBV9|TRBJ1-2|-
CASSSDEDGYTF
TGTGCCAGCAGCTCGGACGAGGATGGCTACACCTTC
>once|TRBV27|TRBJ2-2|-
CASSVTNTGELFF
TGTGCCAGCAGCGTAACAAACACCGGGGAGCTGTTTTTT
>-|TRBV4-2|TRBJ1-5|-
CASSQEDNSGWYPQHF
TGTGCCAGCAGCCAAGAGGATAACAGCGGTTGGTACCCCCAGCATTTT
>-|TRBV2|TRBJ1-5|TRBD1
CASRAGDRGSGNQPQHF
TGTGCCAGCAGGGCCGGGGACAGGGGTTCGGGCAATCAGCCCCAGCATTTT
>-|TRBV6-5|TRBJ2-5|-
CASNQWGAGRETQYF
TGTGCCAGCAATCAGTGGGGCGCGGGACGAGAGACCCAGTACTTC
>-|TRBV3-1/TRBV3-2|TRBJ1-1|-
CASSRGPMTEAFF
TGTGCCAGCAGCCGGGGACCGATGACTGAAGCTTTCTTT
>-|TRBV7-2|TRBJ1-1|-
CASSLGRSGTEAFF
TGTGCCAGCAGCTTAGGGCGGTCAGGCACTGAAGCTTTCTTT
>-|TRBV5-8|TRBJ1-6|-
CASSLGQNSPLHF
TGTGCCAGCAGCTTGGGACAGAATTCACCCCTCCACTTT
>-|TRBV7-8|TRBJ2-7|-
CASSLVGFQGEQYF
TGTGCCAGCAGCTTAGTAGGGTTTCAAGGAGAGCAGTACTTC
>-|TRBV27|TRBJ2-7|TRBD1
CASSFGQAYEQYF
TGTGCCAGCAGTTTTGGACAGGCTTACGAGCAGTACTTC
>-|TRBV7-8|TRBJ1-1|TRBD1
CASSSTGAPVEAFF
TGTGCCAGCAGCTCTACAGGGGCACCGGTTGAAGCTTTCTTT
>few|TRBV19|TRBJ1-2|TRBD1
CASSPDRGDYGYTF
TGTGCCAGTAGTCCTGACAGGGGGGACTATGGCTACACCTTC
>-|TRBV18|TRBJ1-2|-
CASSPPGGHYGYTF
TGTGCCAGCTCACCACCTGGGGGCCACTATGGCTACACCTTC
>once|TRBV19|TRBJ1-2|TRBD1
CASTPSRDRNHNYGYTF
TGTGCCAGTACTCCCAGCCGGGACAGGAACCATAACTATGGCTACACCTTC
>-|TRBV6-5|TRBJ1-4|-
CASRETVNEKLFF
TGTGCCAGCAGGGAGACAGTTAATGAAAAACTGTTTTTT
>-|TRBV6-1|TRBJ2-6|-
CASSEQSSGANVLTF
TGTGCCAGCAGTGAACAGTCCTCTGGGGCCAACGTCCTGACTTTC
>-|TRBV5-5|TRBJ1-2|-
CASSLSGRVNYGYTF
TGTGCCAGCAGCTTGTCGGGCAGGGTGAACTATGGCTACACCTTC
>-|TRBV28|TRBJ1-4|-
CASGLGFYEKLFF
TGTGCCAGCGGTTTGGGTTTCTATGAAAAACTGTTTTTT
>-|TRBV2|TRBJ2-5|-
CAVFLGRGNQETQYF
TGTGCTGTGTTTCTGGGCAGGGGTAACCAAGAGACCCAGTACTTC
>-|TRBV2|TRBJ1-2|-
CASSSSFYGYTF
TGTGCCAGCAGTTCCAGCTTCTATGGCTACACCTTC
>-|TRBV24-1|TRBJ2-7|-
CAPSRGREQYF
TGTGCCCCCTCCCGAGGCCGCGAGCAGTACTTC
>-|TRBV27|TRBJ1-6|TRBD1
CASTRDRVNSPLHF
TGTGCCAGCACCAGGGACAGGGTGAATTCACCCCTCCACTTT
>-|TRBV3-1/TRBV3-2|TRBJ1-5|-
CASSQSWWQPQHF
TGTGCCAGCAGCCAATCCTGGTGGCAGCCCCAGCATTTT
>-|TRBV30|TRBJ1-1|-
CAWDRNTEAFF
TGTGCCTGGGATAGAAACACTGAAGCTTTCTTT
>-|TRBV30|TRBJ1-2|-
CAWRTEGRSGGYTF
TGTGCCTGGAGAACGGAGGGCCGTTCTGGCGGCTACACCTTC
>-|TRBV5-4|TRBJ1-2|TRBD1
CASTTPGQGAYGYTF
TGTGCCAGCACCACCCCGGGACAGGGGGCCTATGGCTACACCTTC
>-|TRBV5-4|TRBJ2-1|-
CASSPGREQFF
TGTGCCAGCAGCCCAGGGAGAGAGCAGTTCTTC
>-|TRBV13|TRBJ1-6|-
CASSDRQSFHSPLHF
TGTGCCAGCAGCGATCGACAGTCGTTTCACTCACCCCTCCACTTT